This note documents a single T cell receptor (beta chain) sequence. Its antigen remains unidentified. MiXCR was run by TCRdb on the reads, yielding one entry per CDR3 protein. The sample lists some 940,000 distinct CDR3 sequences, roughly 31% seen once, with 13% in the top ten. This specimen comes from a study of T cell repertoires in cytomegalovirus infection. This CDR3 is 16 amino acids long. CDR1 and CDR2 from the germline V gene are WNHNN and SYGVQD (reference sequence). The germline V and J ends were trimmed by 1 base and 5 bases, with 17 bases remaining between them. The TCR comes from a human donor in good health (CMV status not recorded). Some clones in this sample may be carry-over from other donors' samples. Material: cultured CD8+ T cells from PBMCs, obtained from culture after CMV antigen stimulation. V gene TRBV10-1 combines with J gene TRBJ2-5; TRBD2 is a possible D gene (5 bases). CDR3 sequence (DNA): TGCGCCAGCAGTGAGTACGGGGATAGCATGTTGGAGACCCAGTACTTC. As protein: CASSEYGDSMLETQYF.